There are many counts of the clone carrying this T cell receptor beta chain. No antigen is known for it. The sample comes from a study of identical twins. Study outcomes and limitations: Twins' surplus sharing was weaker for beta out-of-frame sequences. Within monozygotic twins, out-of-frame TCR alpha sharing was underestimated by the models.

TCRdb processed the 5' RACE reads anew with MiXCR; each CDR3 protein has one entry. The sample lists 420,000 or so distinct CDR3 sequences; approximately 17% were seen once. The V gene's germline CDR1 is LNHDA and CDR2 SQIVND (reference sequence). The CDR3 contains 14 residues. Trimming removed 6 bases at V and 2 bases at J, with 10 bases between. The origin of this receptor is a man in his forties or fifties in good health. The gene calls are TRBV19 and TRBJ2-2, with D possibly matching TRBD1 (5 bases). Specimen: naive T cells sorted from blood. The CDR3 spells CASRTQGNTGELFF. The CDR3 DNA reads as TGTGCCAGTAGGACCCAGGGAAACACCGGGGAGCTGTTTTTT.